What follows are 11 T cell receptor beta chains derived from one specimen sequenced in a study of blood T cells in healthy people across ages. A second PCR, run for about 7 to 11 cycles, used a sample-barcoded 5' primer plus a J-beta primer mix. Each CDR3 protein gets one entry after TCRdb re-called the 5' RACE reads with MiXCR. Of hundreds of thousands of distinct CDR3 sequences detected, approximately 59% appear once; the ten largest clones hold roughly 34%. The specimen sequenced was blood. These receptors were collected from a man in his sixties in good health.

This rearrangement joins TRBV2 to TRBJ2-5, with unresolved D. Germline CDR1 is SNHLY and CDR2 is FYNNEI. V lost 1 base to trimming and J lost 11 bases, with 17 bases between them. The CDR3 contains 14 residues. In DNA form, the CDR3 reads TGTGCCAGCAGTGAAGGTGAGCTCAACAATGAGCAGTACTTC. Translated, it gives CASSEGELNNEQYF.

As for this clonotype: A read error may produce the germline difference seen at one junction end. The CDR3 protein is CASSLGVTNEKLFF. The CDR3 nucleotides are TGTGCCAGCAGTTTAGGGGTTACGAATGAAAAACTGTTTTTT. V is TRBV7-9 and J is TRBJ1-4; TRBD1 might be the D (5 bases). This CDR3 spans 14 amino acids. The germline CDR1 and CDR2 sequences are SEHNR and FQNEAQ (reference sequence).

The CDR3 reads CSARARQGVNYGYTF. The CDR3 nucleotides are TGCAGTGCTAGGGCCAGACAGGGGGTAAACTATGGCTACACCTTC. The chain is built from TRBV20-1 and TRBJ1-2, with 9 bases lining up with TRBD1. There are 15 residues in the CDR3. Per germline, CDR1 DFQATT and CDR2 SNEGSKA (reference sequence). The trim removed 3 bases at V and 2 bases at J, leaving 7 bases unmatched.

This clonotype occurred once. This sequence joins TRBV12-3 or TRBV12-4 and TRBJ2-7; 9 nucleotides agree with TRBD2. V shed 8 bases and J 4 bases; nucleotides not matched to a gene: 9. The CDR3 has 14 residues. This chain's CDR3 is CASGGSGGGYEQYF. The CDR3 nucleotides are TGTGCCAGCGGCGGTAGCGGGGGAGGATACGAGCAGTACTTC.

This sequence joins TRBV6-5 and TRBJ2-3; 8 bases agree with TRBD1. Trimming removed 2 bases from V and 2 bases from J; junction bases left unmatched: 6. The CDR3 is made up of 16 amino acids. CDR1 and CDR2 from the germline V gene are MNHEY and SVGAGI. This CDR3 reads CASSYIRDRLTDTQYF. The CDR3 DNA follows: TGTGCCAGCAGTTACATCCGGGACAGGCTCACAGATACGCAGTATTTT.

The sample holds a few counts of this clonotype. V gene TRBV27 combines with J gene TRBJ1-6; 8 nucleotides agree with TRBD1. The CDR3 contains 13 residues. Germline-derived CDR1 and CDR2 are MNHEY and SMNVEV (reference sequence). V shed 8 bases and J 11 bases; nucleotides not matched to a gene: 8. The DNA of the CDR3 is TGTGCCAGCCGGACAGGGTTTAGGGCACCCCTCCACTTT. This gives the protein CASRTGFRAPLHF.

This chain uses TRBV2 with TRBJ2-3; D unresolved. The CDR3 has 15 amino acids. Germline assignment: CDR1 SNHLY and CDR2 FYNNEI. Trimming left V 7 bases short and J 2 bases short, with 16 bases between. The CDR3 spells CASIKRPAPTDTQYF. In nucleotides, the CDR3 is TGTGCCAGCATTAAAAGACCAGCCCCCACAGATACGCAGTATTTT.

The rearrangement links TRBV7-9 to TRBJ2-2; a weak D match, TRBD2 (6 bases). The CDR3 consists of 16 residues. V was shortened by 2 bases and J by 2 bases, with 12 bases between the two germline ends. CDR1 SEHNR and CDR2 FQNEAQ come from the germline V gene (reference sequence). DNA of the CDR3: TGTGCCAGCAGCTTAATGGGGGGTTCTAACACCGGGGAGCTGTTTTTT. Amino acids: CASSLMGGSNTGELFF.

This clonotype was seen only once. The genes are TRBV5-1 and TRBJ2-7, with D perhaps matching TRBD1 (6 bases). Germline CDR1 is SGHRS and CDR2 is YFSETQ. This CDR3 is built from 15 residues. Trimming cost V 6 bases and J 2 bases, with 18 bases left between them. This CDR3 reads CASTLGAQGAYEQYF. DNA of the CDR3: TGCGCCAGCACCCTGGGGGCGCAGGGAGCCTACGAGCAGTACTTC.

The chain uses TRBV10-1 and TRBJ2-1; D gene unclear. CDR3 length equals 13 residues. Looked up from germline, CDR1 is WNHNN and CDR2 is SYGVQD (reference sequence). The V end was cut by 7 bases, the J end by 6 bases, with 13 bases between. CDR3 residues: CASKPAGSNEQFF. The DNA of the CDR3 is TGCGCCAGCAAGCCCGCTGGCTCCAATGAGCAGTTCTTC.

The chain links TRBV6-1 to TRBJ2-1; 12 bases map to TRBD1. The CDR3 loop spans 15 amino acids. With 7 bases clipped from V and 4 bases from J, the junction kept 5 bases outside the gene matches. CDR1 is MNHNS, CDR2 SASEGT, per germline. The CDR3 reads CASKRDRGPYNEQFF. The CDR3 nucleotides are TGTGCCAGCAAGAGGGACAGGGGGCCTTACAATGAGCAGTTCTTC.